The 9 T cell receptor beta chains presented below share a single source sample, sequenced in a study of shared clonotypes between healthy human individuals. Naive CD8 cells were CD45RO-negative, positively selected for CCR7, excluding terminally differentiated effector memory CD45RA+ cells. Profiling relied on immunoSEQ multiplex PCR, and the TCRdb table lists in-frame clones only, not all of them. The sample holds about 2.2 million clones; 85% to 95% are singletons and the top ten take under 2%. Source material: naive CD8+ T cells from PBMCs. These receptors were obtained from a young man in good health. Some clones in this sample may be carry-over from other donors' samples.

This rearrangement joins TRBV4-1 to TRBJ1-2; 8 nucleotides agree with TRBD1. The trim removed 5 bases at V and 6 bases at J, leaving 11 bases unmatched. CDR1 is MGHRA, CDR2 YSYEKL, per germline. The CDR3 spans 15 residues. For the CDR3, the DNA is TGCGCCAGCAGCACGAGAACCGGGACAGGAAATGGCTACACCTTC. Its protein is CASSTRTGTGNGYTF.

The V and J genes are TRBV4-1 and TRBJ2-1; D may match TRBD1 or TRBD2 (5 bases each). The CDR3 is 14 residues long. Trimming removed 3 bases at V and 8 bases at J, with 14 bases between. Germline assignment: CDR1 MGHRA and CDR2 YSYEKL. The DNA of the CDR3 is TGCGCCAGCAGCCAGAGGGACGATAGCGATGAGCAGTTCTTC. This gives the protein CASSQRDDSDEQFF.

The V and J genes are TRBV25-1 and TRBJ1-2; D might be TRBD1 (5 bases). The CDR3 spans 12 residues. The germline gives CDR1 MGHDK, CDR2 SYGVNS. Trimming shortened V by 4 bases and J by 11 bases, and 14 bases separated the two germline ends. CDR3 loop: CASSAFEGLYTF. Written as DNA, the CDR3 is TGTGCCAGCAGTGCCTTCGAGGGGCTGTACACCTTC.

Worth noting for this clone: In the same sample, other DNA sequences code for this CDR3. V gene TRBV2 combines with J gene TRBJ1-5; D not certain. Germline V CDR1 and CDR2: SNHLY, FYNNEI. The CDR3 loop spans 12 amino acids. The V and J ends lost 6 bases and 2 bases respectively, with 5 bases between them. The CDR3 region has the DNA TGTGCCAGCAGCCGGGGCAATCAGCCCCAGCATTTT. The encoded protein is CASSRGNQPQHF.

The chain carries TRBV4-2 and TRBJ2-6, with 13 positions matching TRBD2. The trim removed 4 bases at V and 2 bases at J, leaving 5 bases unmatched. CDR1 LGHNA and CDR2 YNFKEQ come from the germline V gene. The CDR3 has 18 residues. The CDR3 here is CASSLGLAGLPGANVLTF. The CDR3 nucleotides are TGTGCCAGCAGCCTGGGACTAGCGGGACTCCCTGGGGCCAACGTCCTGACTTTC.

This clone was recorded once. The V and J genes are TRBV7-9 and TRBJ2-3; D gene ambiguous. In germline, CDR1 is SEHNR, CDR2 FQNEAQ (reference sequence). CDR3 length: 16 amino acids. V lost 5 bases and J 0 bases, leaving 15 bases between the germline ends. CDR3: CASSHAEVTSTDTQYF. The DNA of the CDR3 is TGTGCCAGCAGCCACGCGGAAGTCACTAGCACAGATACGCAGTATTTT.

V and J are TRBV11-2 and TRBJ2-7; maybe TRBD1 (6 bases). V shed 3 bases and J shed 7 bases, with 10 bases lying between them. CDR1 is SGHAT and CDR2 is FQNNGV in the germline V gene. The CDR3 is 12 amino acids. The DNA of the CDR3 is TGTGCCAGCAGCTTGAGGCAGGGGGAGCAGTACTTC. Amino acid sequence: CASSLRQGEQYF.

This chain links TRBV7-8 with TRBJ2-1; D is possibly TRBD2 (6 bases). The CDR3 length is 15 residues. V was shortened by 5 bases and J by 5 bases, with 16 bases between the two germline ends. Germline V CDR1 and CDR2: SGHVS, FQNEAQ. CDR3 DNA: TGTGCCAGCAGCGGTCGAGGTGGCGGGGACAATGAGCAGTTCTTC. Residues: CASSGRGGGDNEQFF.

The chain has TRBV9 and TRBJ2-7; D is unclear. This CDR3 region has 13 residues. V was pared by 3 bases and J by 0 bases, with 7 bases between. CDR1 is SGDLS, CDR2 YYNGEE, per germline. The CDR3, as DNA: TGTGCCAGCAGCGGAAATGCCTCCTACGAGCAGTACTTC. This codes for CASSGNASYEQYF.